These 11 T cell receptor beta chains share one sample of origin, sequenced in a study of early T cells in non-severe SARS-CoV-2 infection. Each CDR3 protein is one row after TCRdb ran MiXCR on the 5' RACE reads. This sample has more than 55,000 distinct CDR3 sequences, with under 15% found just once. The sequencing input was whole blood. These receptors were taken from an adult who was a healthcare worker with PCR-confirmed SARS-CoV-2 infection or an uninfected control (not recorded which).

This clonotype was seen repeatedly, ten times or more. CDR3 coding DNA: TGCGCCAGCAGCTTCCAGGGAGGTGAAGCTTTCTTT. Translation gives CASSFQGGEAFF. The V call is TRBV5-1, the J call TRBJ1-1, with D perhaps matching TRBD1 (5 bases). Trimming shortened V by 2 bases and J by 7 bases, and 9 bases separated the two germline ends. Per germline, CDR1 SGHRS and CDR2 YFSETQ. CDR3 length: 12 residues.

This chain joins TRBV5-1 and TRBJ1-3; a weak D match, TRBD1 (6 bases). Trimming took off 4 bases at V and 4 bases at J, with 15 bases between the two ends. Germline V lookup: CDR1 SGHRS, CDR2 YFSETQ. The CDR3 runs to 15 residues. Written as DNA, the CDR3 is TGCGCCAGCAGCCCGGGCGACAGGAGCGGAAACACCATATATTTT. Encoded protein: CASSPGDRSGNTIYF.

There are many counts of this clonotype. J is TRBJ2-1 and V is TRBV2, with 7 bases identical to TRBD2. This CDR3 spans 15 amino acids. Germline V CDR1 and CDR2: SNHLY, FYNNEI. Trimming removed 4 bases from V and 9 bases from J; junction bases left unmatched: 12. The CDR3 DNA is TGTGCCAGCAGTGGGGGAGCGGGACGGAACAGTGAGCAGTTCTTC. Translation: CASSGGAGRNSEQFF.

This clonotype was recorded many times. The chain combines TRBV11-3 with TRBJ2-5; D gene uncertain. Germline V gives CDR1 SGHNT, CDR2 YENEEA. Trimming removed 3 bases from V and 1 base from J, with 6 bases in between. CDR3 length: 13 amino acids. CDR3 sequence: CASSLTVQETQYF. CDR3 DNA: TGTGCCAGCAGCTTGACCGTCCAAGAGACCCAGTACTTC.

This clonotype showed up just a few times. The chain couples TRBV6-1 to TRBJ1-1; D unclear. This CDR3 comprises 15 residues. Germline V gives CDR1 MNHNS, CDR2 SASEGT. The V gene lost 2 bases and the J gene lost 4 bases, with 14 bases spanning the gap. The DNA for the CDR3 is TGTGCCAGCAGTGAATTAGGGAGCCCGGGCACTGAAGCTTTCTTT. Translation gives CASSELGSPGTEAFF.

This clonotype was counted between two and nine times. The V gene is TRBV5-6, the J gene TRBJ2-1; maybe TRBD1 (5 bases). The CDR3 is 12 residues long. The germline V gene has CDR1 SGHDT and CDR2 YYEEEE. V lost 1 base, J lost 12 bases, and 11 bases lay in between. The CDR3 spells CASSLWQGGQFF. The DNA of the CDR3 is TGTGCCAGCAGCTTGTGGCAGGGTGGGCAGTTCTTC.

This clonotype is medium-sized in the sample. The rearrangement uses TRBV20-1 and TRBJ1-3, with D tentatively TRBD1 (5 bases). The CDR3 is made up of 15 amino acids. V was cut by 0 bases and J by 2 bases, with 11 bases left in between. Germline CDR1 DFQATT, CDR2 SNEGSKA (reference sequence). Written as DNA, the CDR3 is TGCAGTGCTAGAGACAGGGTAAACCCTGGAAACACCATATATTTT. It specifies CSARDRVNPGNTIYF.

In its sample, this clonotype was seen many times. The chain has TRBV18 and TRBJ1-3; D is perhaps TRBD1 (5 bases). Trimming took 0 bases from V and 4 from J, leaving 7 bases between them. Germline loops: CDR1 KGHSH, CDR2 LQKENI. The CDR3 spans 14 residues. CDR3 residues: CASSPPWDGNTIYF. The CDR3 nucleotides read TGTGCCAGCTCACCACCGTGGGACGGAAACACCATATATTTT.

This rearrangement joins TRBV12-3 or TRBV12-4 to TRBJ2-3, with 10 bases lining up with TRBD2. With 8 bases clipped from V and 6 bases from J, the junction kept 8 bases outside the gene matches. The CDR3 spans 14 residues. This chain's CDR3 is CASATSGVRDTQYF. The CDR3 nucleotides are TGTGCCAGCGCCACTAGCGGGGTTAGGGATACGCAGTATTTT.

This clonotype appeared a few times. This chain joins TRBV25-1 and TRBJ1-2, with a tentative D call TRBD1 (5 bases). V lost 4 bases, J lost 8 bases, and 14 bases lay in between. From germline, CDR1 is MGHDK and CDR2 SYGVNS. CDR3 size: 13 residues. CDR3 in amino acids: CASSVGEAIGYTF. DNA for the CDR3: TGTGCCAGCAGTGTAGGGGAGGCGATCGGCTACACCTTC.

This clonotype was observed many times. The chain joins TRBV27 to TRBJ2-7; 13 nucleotides agree with TRBD2. After removal of 6 bases from V and 4 bases from J, the junction contained 6 bases not matched to a gene. The CDR3 has 15 amino acids. The V gene's germline CDR1 is MNHEY and CDR2 SMNVEV (reference sequence). CDR3 sequence reads: CASRPGTSGIYEQYF. The CDR3 DNA sequence: TGTGCCAGCAGGCCCGGGACTAGCGGGATTTACGAGCAGTACTTC.